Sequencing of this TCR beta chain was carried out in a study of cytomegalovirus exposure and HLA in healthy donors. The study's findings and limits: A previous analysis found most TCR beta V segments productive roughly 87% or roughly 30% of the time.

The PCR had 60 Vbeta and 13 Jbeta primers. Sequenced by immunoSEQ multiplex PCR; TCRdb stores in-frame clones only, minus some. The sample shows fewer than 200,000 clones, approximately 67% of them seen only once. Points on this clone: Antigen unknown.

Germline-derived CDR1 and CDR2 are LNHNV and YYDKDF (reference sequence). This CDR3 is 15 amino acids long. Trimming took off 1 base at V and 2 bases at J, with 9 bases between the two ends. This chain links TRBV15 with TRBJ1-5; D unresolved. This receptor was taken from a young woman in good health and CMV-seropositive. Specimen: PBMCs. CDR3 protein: CATSRVFPGNQPQHF. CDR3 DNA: TGTGCCACCAGCAGAGTTTTTCCCGGCAATCAGCCCCAGCATTTT.